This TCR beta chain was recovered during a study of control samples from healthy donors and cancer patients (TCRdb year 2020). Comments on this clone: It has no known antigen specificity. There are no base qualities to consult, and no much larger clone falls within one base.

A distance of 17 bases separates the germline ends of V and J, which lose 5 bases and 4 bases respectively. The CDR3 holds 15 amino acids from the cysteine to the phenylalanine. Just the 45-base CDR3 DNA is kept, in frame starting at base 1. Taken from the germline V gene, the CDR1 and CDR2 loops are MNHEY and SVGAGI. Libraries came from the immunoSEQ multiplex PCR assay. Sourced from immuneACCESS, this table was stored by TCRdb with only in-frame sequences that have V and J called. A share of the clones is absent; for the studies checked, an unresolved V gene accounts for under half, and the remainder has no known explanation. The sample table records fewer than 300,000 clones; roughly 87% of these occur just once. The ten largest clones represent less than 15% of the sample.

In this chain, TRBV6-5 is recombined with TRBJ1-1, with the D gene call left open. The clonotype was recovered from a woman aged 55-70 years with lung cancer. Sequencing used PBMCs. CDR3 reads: CASSPQADGGTEAFF. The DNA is TGTGCCAGCAGTCCCCAGGCGGACGGCGGCACTGAAGCTTTCTTT.